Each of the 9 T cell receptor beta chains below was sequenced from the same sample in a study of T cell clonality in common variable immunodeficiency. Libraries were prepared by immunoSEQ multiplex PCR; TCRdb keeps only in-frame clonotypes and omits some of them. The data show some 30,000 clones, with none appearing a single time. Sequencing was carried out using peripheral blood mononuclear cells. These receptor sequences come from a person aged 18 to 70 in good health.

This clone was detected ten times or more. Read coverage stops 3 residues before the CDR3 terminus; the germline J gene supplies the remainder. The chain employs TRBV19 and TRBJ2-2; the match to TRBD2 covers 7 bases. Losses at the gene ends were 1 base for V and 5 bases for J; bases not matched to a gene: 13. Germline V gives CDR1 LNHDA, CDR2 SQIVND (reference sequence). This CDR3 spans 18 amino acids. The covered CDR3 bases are TGTGCCAGTAGTATAGTGGGACGGCTAGCGGTGTATACCGGGGAG. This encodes CASSIVGRLAVYTGE. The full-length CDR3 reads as CASSIVGRLAVYTGELFF. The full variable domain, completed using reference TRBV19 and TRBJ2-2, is DGGITQSPKYLFRKEGQNVTLSCEQNLNHDAMYWYRQDPGQGLRLIYYSQIVNDFQKGDIAEGYSVSREKKESFPLTVTSAQKNPTAFYLCASSIVGRLAVYTGELFFGEGSRLTVL.

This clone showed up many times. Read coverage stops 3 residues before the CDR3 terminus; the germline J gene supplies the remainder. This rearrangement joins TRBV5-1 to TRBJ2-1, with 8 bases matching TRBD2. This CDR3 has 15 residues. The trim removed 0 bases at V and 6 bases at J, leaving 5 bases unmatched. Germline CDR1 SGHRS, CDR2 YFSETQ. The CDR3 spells CASSLGQRESNEQFF. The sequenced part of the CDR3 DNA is TGCGCCAGCAGCTTGGGCCAGCGGGAGAGCAATGAG.

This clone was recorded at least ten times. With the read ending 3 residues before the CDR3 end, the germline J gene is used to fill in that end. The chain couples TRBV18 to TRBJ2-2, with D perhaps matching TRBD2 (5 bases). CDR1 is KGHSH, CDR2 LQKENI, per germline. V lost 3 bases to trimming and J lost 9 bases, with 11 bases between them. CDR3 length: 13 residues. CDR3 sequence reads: CASSPWTGRELFF. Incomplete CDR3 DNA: TGTGCCAGCTCACCGTGGACTGGCCGGGAG.

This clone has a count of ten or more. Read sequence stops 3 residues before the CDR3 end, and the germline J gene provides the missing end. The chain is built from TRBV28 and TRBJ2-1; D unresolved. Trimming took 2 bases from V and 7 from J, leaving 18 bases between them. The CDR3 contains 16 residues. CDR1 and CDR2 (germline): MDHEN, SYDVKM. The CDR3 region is CASSLPSQTDSNEQFF. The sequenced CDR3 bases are TGTGCCAGCAGTTTACCTTCCCAAACTGACTCTAATGAG.

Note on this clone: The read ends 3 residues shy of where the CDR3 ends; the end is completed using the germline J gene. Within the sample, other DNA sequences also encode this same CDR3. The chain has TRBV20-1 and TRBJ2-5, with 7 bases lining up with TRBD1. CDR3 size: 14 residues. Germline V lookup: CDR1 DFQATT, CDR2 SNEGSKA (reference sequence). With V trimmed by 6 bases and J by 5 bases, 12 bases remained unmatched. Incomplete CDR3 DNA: TGCAGTGCGCACATTCCCGGGACAGAGGAGACC. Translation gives CSAHIPGTEET. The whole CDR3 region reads CSAHIPGTEETQYF.

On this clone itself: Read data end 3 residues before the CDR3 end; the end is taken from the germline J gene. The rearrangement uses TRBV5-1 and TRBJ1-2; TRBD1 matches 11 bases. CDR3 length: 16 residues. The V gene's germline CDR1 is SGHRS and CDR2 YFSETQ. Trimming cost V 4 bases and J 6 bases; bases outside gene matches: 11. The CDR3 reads CASSPQTGQGADGYTF. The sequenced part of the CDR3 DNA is TGCGCCAGCAGCCCTCAAACCGGACAGGGGGCAGATGGC.

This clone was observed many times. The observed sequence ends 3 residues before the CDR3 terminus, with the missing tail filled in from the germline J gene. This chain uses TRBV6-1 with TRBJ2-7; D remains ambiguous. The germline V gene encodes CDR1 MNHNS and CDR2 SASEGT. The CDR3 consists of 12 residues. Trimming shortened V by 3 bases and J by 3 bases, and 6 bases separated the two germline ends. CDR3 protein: CASSDPGYEQYF. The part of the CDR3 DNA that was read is TGTGCCAGCAGTGATCCAGGCTACGAG.

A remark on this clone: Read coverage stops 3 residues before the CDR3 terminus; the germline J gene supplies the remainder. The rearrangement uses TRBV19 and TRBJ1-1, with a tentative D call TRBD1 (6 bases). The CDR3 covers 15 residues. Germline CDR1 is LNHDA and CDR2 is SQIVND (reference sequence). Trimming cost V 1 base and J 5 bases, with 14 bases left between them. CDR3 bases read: TGTGCCAGTAGTATAGTGGGCGGGGGGCTGACTGAA. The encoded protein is CASSIVGGGLTE. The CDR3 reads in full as CASSIVGGGLTEAFF.

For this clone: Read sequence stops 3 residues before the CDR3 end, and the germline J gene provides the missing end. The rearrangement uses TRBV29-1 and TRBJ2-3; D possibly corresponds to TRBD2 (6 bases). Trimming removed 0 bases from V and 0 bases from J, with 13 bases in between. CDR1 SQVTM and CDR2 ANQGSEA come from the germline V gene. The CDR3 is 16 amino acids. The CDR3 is CSVEDPAGWSTDTQYF. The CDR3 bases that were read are TGCAGCGTTGAAGATCCGGCGGGATGGAGCACAGATACG.